These 4 T cell receptor beta chains were sequenced from one sample in a study of blood T cell repertoires in COVID-19. The method was immunoSEQ multiplex PCR; TCRdb's version includes in-frame clones alone and lacks a portion of them. Of 100,000 or so clones in the sample, around 84% are singletons; the top ten hold roughly 13%. The sample comprised peripheral blood. The receptors here all came from a woman aged 55-70 years in a cohort sampled during active or convalescent COVID-19.

The V gene is TRBV4-2, the J gene TRBJ1-2; 7 nucleotides match TRBD1. This CDR3 spans 19 amino acids. V shed 3 bases, J shed 6 bases, and the junction held 22 bases outside the gene matches. The germline V gene encodes CDR1 LGHNA and CDR2 YNFKEQ. CDR3 sequence (DNA): TGTGCCAGCAGCCAGGACGGGACAGCCCGACTGGTGGAGTTCGATGGCTACACCTTC. Translating gives CASSQDGTARLVEFDGYTF.

V gene TRBV10-3 combines with J gene TRBJ2-5, with D possibly matching TRBD2 (7 bases). Germline-derived CDR1 and CDR2 are ENHRY and SYGVKD. CDR3 size: 15 residues. V shed 3 bases and J shed 5 bases, with 16 bases lying between them. The CDR3 DNA sequence: TGTGCCATCAGTGAAGTCGGGCGGGGGCAGGAGACCCAGTACTTC. It is translated as CAISEVGRGQETQYF.

The V and J genes are TRBV19 and TRBJ2-7; maybe TRBD2 (6 bases). The CDR3 runs to 14 residues. V shed 5 bases and J shed 3 bases, with 14 bases lying between them. The germline V gene has CDR1 LNHDA and CDR2 SQIVND (reference sequence). CDR3 DNA sequence: TGTGCCAGTAGTGGCGGGATGCCCCGCTACGAGCAGTACTTC. It encodes CASSGGMPRYEQYF.

As for this clone: Germline and junction disagree at one end, which may indicate a read error. The gene calls are TRBV7-7 and TRBJ2-5, with a tentative D call TRBD1 (5 bases). Germline V gene data show CDR1 as SSHAT and CDR2 as FNYEAQ (reference sequence). The CDR3 spans 14 residues. This chain's CDR3 is CASSLGHLQETQYF. The CDR3, as DNA: TGTGCTAGCAGCTTAGGACACCTCCAAGAGACCCAGTACTTC.